This T cell receptor beta chain was retrieved from a study of control samples from healthy donors and cancer patients. TCRdb's copy holds only in-frame clones and misses some; the assay was immunoSEQ multiplex PCR. Among around 200,000 clones listed, about 93% were seen once. The TCR originated in a young man in good health. Material: blood.

The CDR3, as DNA: TGTGCCAGAAGCTTGTTCCGCAGGGAGCAGTACTTC. Translating it yields CARSLFRREQYF. This chain links TRBV5-3 with TRBJ2-7; D unclear. TRBV5-3 is an open reading frame, and its role is uncertain. The V and J ends lost 1 base and 7 bases respectively, with 9 bases between them. The CDR3 runs to 12 residues.